The entry that follows covers one TCR beta chain sequence. Antigen specificity is unknown. These data are taken from a study of human thymus T cells. Whole-study findings and limits: Unrelated individuals were reported by related research to share highly overlapping thymic repertoires.

Germline V gene sequence: CDR1 DFQATT, CDR2 SNEGSKA (reference sequence). The CDR3 runs 11 residues. Trimming removed 5 bases from V and 5 bases from J, with 9 bases in between. Resections from corrective heart surgery supplied the thymus tissue. Serving as donors were healthy Finnish infants, each of whom was having open corrective surgery for congenital heart defects. The repertoire was sequenced with immunoSEQ multiplex PCR; TCRdb's copy has only in-frame clones and lacks some. This sample has some 78,000 clones, with 96% found just once. The sequenced material came from thymus tissue. This clonotype was obtained from a boy under three years old with a congenital heart defect but otherwise immunologically healthy. The genes are TRBV20-1 and TRBJ2-5, with a weak D call TRBD1 (6 bases). The CDR3 region has the DNA TGCAGTGCTCACCAGGGGGAGACCCAGTACTTC. It translates to CSAHQGETQYF.